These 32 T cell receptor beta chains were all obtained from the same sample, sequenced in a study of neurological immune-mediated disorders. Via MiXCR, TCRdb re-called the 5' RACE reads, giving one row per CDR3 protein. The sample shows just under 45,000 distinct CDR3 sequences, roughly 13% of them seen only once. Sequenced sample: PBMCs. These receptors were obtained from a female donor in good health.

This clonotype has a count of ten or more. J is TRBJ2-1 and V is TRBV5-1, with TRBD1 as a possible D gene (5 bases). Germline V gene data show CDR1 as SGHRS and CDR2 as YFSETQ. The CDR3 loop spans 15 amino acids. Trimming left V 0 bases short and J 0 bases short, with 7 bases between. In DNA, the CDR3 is TGCGCCAGCAGCTTGGAGGGGAACTCCTACAATGAGCAGTTCTTC. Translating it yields CASSLEGNSYNEQFF.

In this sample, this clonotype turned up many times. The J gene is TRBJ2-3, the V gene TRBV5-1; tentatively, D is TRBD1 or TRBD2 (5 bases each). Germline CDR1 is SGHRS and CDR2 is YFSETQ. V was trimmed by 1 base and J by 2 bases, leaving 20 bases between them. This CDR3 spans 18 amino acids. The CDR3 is CASSLLLGRGDTTDTQYF. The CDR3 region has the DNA TGCGCCAGCAGCTTGCTGCTGGGCAGAGGGGATACCACAGATACGCAGTATTTT.

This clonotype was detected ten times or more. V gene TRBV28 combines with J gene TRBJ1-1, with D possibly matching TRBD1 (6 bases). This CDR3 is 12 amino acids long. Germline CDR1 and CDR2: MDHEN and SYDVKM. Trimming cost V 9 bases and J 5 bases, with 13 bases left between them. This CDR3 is CASWTVGTEAFF. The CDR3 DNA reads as TGTGCCAGTTGGACAGTTGGGACTGAAGCTTTCTTT.

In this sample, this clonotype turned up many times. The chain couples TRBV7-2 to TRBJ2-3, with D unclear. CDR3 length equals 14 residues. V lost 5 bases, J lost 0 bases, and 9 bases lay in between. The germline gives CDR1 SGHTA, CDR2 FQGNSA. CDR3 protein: CASSALGSTDTQYF. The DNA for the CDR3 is TGTGCCAGCAGCGCCCTGGGCAGCACAGATACGCAGTATTTT.

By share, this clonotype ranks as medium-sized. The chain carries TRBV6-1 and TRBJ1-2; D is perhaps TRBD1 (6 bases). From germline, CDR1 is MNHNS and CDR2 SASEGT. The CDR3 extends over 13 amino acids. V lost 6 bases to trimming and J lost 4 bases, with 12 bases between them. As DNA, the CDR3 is TGTGCCAGCAGCTTACAGGGAACCTATGGCTACACCTTC. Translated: CASSLQGTYGYTF.

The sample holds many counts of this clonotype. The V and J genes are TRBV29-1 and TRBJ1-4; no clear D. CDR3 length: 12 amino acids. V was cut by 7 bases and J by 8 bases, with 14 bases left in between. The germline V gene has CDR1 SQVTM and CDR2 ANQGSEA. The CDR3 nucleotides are TGCAGCGCCGGCCTGGGCAGCGAAAAACTGTTTTTT. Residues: CSAGLGSEKLFF. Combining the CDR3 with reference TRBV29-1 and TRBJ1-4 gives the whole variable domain SAVISQKPSRDICQRGTSLTIQCQVDSQVTMMFWYRQQPGQSLTLIATANQGSEATYESGFVIDKFPISRPNLTFSTLTVSNMSPEDSSIYLCSAGLGSEKLFFGSGTQLSVL.

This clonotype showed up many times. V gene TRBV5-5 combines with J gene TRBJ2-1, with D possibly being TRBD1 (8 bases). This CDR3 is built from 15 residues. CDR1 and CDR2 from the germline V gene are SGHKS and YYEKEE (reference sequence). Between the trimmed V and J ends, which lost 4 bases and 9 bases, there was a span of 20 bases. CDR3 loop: CASSLQQGGNIEQFF. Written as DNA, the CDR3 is TGTGCCAGCAGCCTCCAACAGGGGGGGAATATTGAGCAGTTCTTC.

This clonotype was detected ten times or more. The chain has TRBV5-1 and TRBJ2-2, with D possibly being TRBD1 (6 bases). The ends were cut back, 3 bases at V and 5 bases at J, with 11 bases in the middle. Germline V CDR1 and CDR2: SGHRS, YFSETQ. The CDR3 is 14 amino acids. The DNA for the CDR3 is TGCGCCAGCAGCTGGGGCCAGGGGACCGGGGAGCTGTTTTTT. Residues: CASSWGQGTGELFF.

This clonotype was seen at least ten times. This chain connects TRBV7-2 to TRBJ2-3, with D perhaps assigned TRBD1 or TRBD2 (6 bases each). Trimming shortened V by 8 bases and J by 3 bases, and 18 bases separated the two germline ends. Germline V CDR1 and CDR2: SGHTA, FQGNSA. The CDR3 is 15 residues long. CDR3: CASRIVGGPTDTQYF. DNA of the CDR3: TGTGCCAGCCGCATAGTCGGGGGCCCAACAGATACGCAGTATTTT.

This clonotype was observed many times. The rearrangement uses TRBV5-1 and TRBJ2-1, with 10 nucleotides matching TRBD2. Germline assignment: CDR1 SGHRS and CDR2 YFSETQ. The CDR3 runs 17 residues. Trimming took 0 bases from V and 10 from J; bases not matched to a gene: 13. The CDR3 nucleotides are TGCGCCAGCAGCTTGGCCGAGAGGCTAGCGGGGGCCACGGAGCAGTTCTTC. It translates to CASSLAERLAGATEQFF.

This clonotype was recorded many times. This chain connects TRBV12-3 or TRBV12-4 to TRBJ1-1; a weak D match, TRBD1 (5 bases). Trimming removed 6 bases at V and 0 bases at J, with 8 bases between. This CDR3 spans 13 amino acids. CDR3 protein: CASSPTVNTEAFF. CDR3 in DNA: TGTGCCAGCAGCCCGACAGTGAACACTGAAGCTTTCTTT.

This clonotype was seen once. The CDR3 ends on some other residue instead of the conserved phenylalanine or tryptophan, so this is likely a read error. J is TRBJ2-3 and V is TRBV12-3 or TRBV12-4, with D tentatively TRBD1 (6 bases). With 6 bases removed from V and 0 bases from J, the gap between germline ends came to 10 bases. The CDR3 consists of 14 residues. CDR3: CASRQGISTDTQYS. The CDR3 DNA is TGTGCCAGCAGACAGGGAATTAGCACAGATACGCAGTATTCT.

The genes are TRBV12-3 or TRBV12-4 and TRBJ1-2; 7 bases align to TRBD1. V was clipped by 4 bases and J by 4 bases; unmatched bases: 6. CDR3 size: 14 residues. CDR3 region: CASSSYRGVYGYTF. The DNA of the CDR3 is TGTGCCAGCAGTTCCTACAGGGGAGTCTATGGCTACACCTTC.

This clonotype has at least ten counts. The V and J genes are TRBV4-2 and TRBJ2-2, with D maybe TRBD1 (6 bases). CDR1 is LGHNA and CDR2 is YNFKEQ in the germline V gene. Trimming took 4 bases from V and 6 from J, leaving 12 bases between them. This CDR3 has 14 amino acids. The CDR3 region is CASSRDTMPGELFF. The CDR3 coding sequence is TGTGCCAGCAGCCGGGACACCATGCCCGGGGAGCTGTTTTTT.

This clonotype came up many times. The CDR3 DNA is TGCAGTGCTAGTTCGGCAGGGGACAATTCACCCCTCCACTTT. It encodes CSASSAGDNSPLHF. J is TRBJ1-6 and V is TRBV20-1; TRBD1 might be the D (6 bases). The V end was cut by 3 bases, the J end by 7 bases, with 13 bases between. The length of the CDR3 is 14 residues. CDR1 is DFQATT and CDR2 is SNEGSKA in the germline V gene (reference sequence).

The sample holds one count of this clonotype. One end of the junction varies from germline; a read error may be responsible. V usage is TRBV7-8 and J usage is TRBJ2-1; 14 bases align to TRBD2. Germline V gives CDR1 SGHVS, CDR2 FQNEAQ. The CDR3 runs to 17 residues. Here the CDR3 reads CASSSRTTSGRGNERFF. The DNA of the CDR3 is TGTGCCAGCAGCTCCAGAACGACTAGCGGGAGGGGCAATGAGCGGTTCTTC.

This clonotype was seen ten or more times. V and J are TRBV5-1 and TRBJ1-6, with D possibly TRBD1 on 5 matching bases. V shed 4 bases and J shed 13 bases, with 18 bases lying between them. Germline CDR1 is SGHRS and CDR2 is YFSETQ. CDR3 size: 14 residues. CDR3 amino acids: CASSRDPPMSPLHF. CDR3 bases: TGCGCCAGCAGCCGGGACCCTCCTATGTCTCCCCTCCACTTT.

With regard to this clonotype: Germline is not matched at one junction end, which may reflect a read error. The CDR3 sequence is CASSLDDQYNEQFF. CDR3 DNA sequence: TGTGCTAGCAGCTTAGACGACCAATACAATGAGCAGTTCTTC. The rearrangement links TRBV7-7 to TRBJ2-1, with unresolved D. CDR3 length: 14 residues. Germline V CDR1 and CDR2: SSHAT, FNYEAQ (reference sequence).

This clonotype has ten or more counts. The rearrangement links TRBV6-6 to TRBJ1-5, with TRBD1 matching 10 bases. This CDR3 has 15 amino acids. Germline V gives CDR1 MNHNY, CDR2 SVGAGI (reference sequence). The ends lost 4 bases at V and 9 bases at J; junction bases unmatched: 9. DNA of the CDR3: TGTGCCAGCAGTTTAGACGGGACAGGGGATCGGCCCCAGCATTTT. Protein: CASSLDGTGDRPQHF.

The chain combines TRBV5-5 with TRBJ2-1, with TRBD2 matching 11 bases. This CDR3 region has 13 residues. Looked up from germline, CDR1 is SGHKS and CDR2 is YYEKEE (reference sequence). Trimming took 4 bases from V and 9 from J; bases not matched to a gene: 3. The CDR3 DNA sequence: TGTGCCAGCAGCACGGGGACTAGCGGTGAGCAGTTCTTC. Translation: CASSTGTSGEQFF.

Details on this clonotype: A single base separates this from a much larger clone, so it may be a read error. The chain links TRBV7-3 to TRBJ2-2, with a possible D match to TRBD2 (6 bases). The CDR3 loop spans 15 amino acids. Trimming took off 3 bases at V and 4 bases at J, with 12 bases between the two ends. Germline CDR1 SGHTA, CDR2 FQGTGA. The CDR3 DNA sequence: TGTGCCAGCAGCTTGGAGATAGCGGCCACCGGGGAGCTGTTTTTT. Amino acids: CASSLEIAATGELFF.

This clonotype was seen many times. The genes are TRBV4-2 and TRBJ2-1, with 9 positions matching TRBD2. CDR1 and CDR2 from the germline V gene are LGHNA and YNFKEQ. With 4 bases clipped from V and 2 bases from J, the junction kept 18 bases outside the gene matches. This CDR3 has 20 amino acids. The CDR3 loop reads CASSPLWVAGDREAYNEQFF. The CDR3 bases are TGTGCCAGCAGCCCCCTTTGGGTAGCGGGAGATCGTGAGGCCTACAATGAGCAGTTCTTC.

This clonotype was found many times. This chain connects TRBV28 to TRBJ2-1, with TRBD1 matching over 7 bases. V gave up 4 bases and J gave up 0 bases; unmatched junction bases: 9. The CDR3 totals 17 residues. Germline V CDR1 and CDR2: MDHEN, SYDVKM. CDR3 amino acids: CASSSRQGQSSYNEQFF. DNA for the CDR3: TGTGCCAGCAGTTCACGACAGGGTCAGAGCTCCTACAATGAGCAGTTCTTC.

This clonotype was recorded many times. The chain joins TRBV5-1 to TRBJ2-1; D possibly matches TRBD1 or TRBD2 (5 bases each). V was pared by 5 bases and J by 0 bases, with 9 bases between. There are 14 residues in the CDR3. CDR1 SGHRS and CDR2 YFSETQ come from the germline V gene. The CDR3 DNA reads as TGCGCCAGCAGTGTAGGGACCTCCTACAATGAGCAGTTCTTC. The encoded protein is CASSVGTSYNEQFF.

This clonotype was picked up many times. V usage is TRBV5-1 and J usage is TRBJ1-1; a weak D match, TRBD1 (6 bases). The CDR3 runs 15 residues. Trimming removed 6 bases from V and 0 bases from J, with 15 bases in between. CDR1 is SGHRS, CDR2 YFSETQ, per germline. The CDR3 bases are TGCGCCAGCAATTCAGGACAGCTCATGAACACTGAAGCTTTCTTT. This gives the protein CASNSGQLMNTEAFF.

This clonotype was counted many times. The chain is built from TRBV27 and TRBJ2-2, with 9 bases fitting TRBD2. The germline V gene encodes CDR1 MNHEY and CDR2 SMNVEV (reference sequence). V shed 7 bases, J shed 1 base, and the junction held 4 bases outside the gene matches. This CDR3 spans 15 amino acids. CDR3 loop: CASNPAGGNTGELFF. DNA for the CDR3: TGTGCCAGCAACCCAGCGGGGGGGAACACCGGGGAGCTGTTTTTT.

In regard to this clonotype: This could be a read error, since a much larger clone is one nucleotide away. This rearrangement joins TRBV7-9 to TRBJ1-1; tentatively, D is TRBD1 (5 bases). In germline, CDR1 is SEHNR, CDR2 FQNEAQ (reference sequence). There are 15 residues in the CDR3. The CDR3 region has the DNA TGTGCCAGCAGCTACGGGACGTCGGGAGTTAATCAAGCTTTATTT. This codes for CASSYGTSGVNQALF.

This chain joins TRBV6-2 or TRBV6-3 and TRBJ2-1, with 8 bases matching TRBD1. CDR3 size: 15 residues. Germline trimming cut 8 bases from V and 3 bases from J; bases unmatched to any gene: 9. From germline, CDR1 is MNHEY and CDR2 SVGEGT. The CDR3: CASYRGDRGYNEQFF. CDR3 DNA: TGTGCCAGCTACCGAGGAGACAGGGGCTACAATGAGCAGTTCTTC.

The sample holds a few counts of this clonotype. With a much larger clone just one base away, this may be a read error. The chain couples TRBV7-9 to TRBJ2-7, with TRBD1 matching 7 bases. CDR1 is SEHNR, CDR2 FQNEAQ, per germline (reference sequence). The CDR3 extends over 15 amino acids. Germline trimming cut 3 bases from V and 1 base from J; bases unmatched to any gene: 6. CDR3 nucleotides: TGTGCCAGCAGCTTGAGAAGGGGGCTATCCTACGAGCAGTACTTC. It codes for CASSLRRGLSYEQYF. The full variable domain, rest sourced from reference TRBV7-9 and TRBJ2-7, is DTGVSQNPRHKITKRGQNVTFRCDPISEHNRLYWYRQTLGQGPEFLTYFQNEAQLEKSRLLSDRFSAERPKGSFSTLEIQRTEQGDSAMYLCASSLRRGLSYEQYFGPGTRLTVT.

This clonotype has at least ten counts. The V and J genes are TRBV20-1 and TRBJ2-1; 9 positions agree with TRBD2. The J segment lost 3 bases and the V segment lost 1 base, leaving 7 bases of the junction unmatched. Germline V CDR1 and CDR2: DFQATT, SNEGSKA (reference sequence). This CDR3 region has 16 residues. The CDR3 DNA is TGCAGTGCTAGAGGAGCAGCGGGAGGAATCTACAATGAGCAGTTCTTC. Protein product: CSARGAAGGIYNEQFF.

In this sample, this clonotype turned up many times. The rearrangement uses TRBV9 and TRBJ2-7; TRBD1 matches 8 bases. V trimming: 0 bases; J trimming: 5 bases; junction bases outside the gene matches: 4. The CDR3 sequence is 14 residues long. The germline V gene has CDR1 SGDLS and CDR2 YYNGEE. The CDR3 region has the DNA TGTGCCAGCAGCGTAGCTCAGGGGGCCCACGAGCAGTACTTC. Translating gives CASSVAQGAHEQYF.

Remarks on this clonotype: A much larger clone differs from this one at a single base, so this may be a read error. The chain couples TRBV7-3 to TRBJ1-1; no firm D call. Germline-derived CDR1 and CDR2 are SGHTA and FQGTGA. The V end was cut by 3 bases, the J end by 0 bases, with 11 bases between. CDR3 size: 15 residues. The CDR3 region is CASSFSWSVNTEAFF. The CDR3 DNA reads TGTGCCAGCAGCTTCTCCTGGTCTGTGAACACTGAAGCTTTCTTT.